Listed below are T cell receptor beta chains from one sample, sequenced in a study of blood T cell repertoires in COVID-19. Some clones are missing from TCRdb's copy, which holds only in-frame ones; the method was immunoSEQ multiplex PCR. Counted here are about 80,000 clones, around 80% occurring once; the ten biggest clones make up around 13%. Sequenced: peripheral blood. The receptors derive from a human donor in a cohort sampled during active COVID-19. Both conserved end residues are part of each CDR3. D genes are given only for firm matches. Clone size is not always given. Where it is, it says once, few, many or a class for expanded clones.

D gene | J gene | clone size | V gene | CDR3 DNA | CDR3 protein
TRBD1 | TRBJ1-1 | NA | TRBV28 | TGTGCCGGAGGTTTACCGGTCGGACAGGGGGGATCGGACACTGAAGCTTTCTTT | CAGGLPVGQGGSDTEAFF
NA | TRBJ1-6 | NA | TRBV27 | TGTGCCAGCAGGTTACAGGACTACTATAATTCACCCCTCCACTTT | CASRLQDYYNSPLHF
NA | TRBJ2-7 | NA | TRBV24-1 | TGTGCCACCAGTGATTGGGCCCCCGGGACATCAAACTACGAGCAGTACTTC | CATSDWAPGTSNYEQYF
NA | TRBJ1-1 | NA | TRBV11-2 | TGTGCCAGCACCCGACTCGGGGGGGGCACTGAAGCTTTCTTT | CASTRLGGGTEAFF
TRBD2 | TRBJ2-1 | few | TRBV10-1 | TGCGCCAGCAGTGAGTGGGGGACTAGCGGTCTCTCCTACAATGAGCAGTTCTTC | CASSEWGTSGLSYNEQFF
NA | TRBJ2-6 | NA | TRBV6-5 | TGTGCCAGCAGAAACGGCGGTCCTGGGGCCAACGTCCTGACTTTC | CASRNGGPGANVLTF
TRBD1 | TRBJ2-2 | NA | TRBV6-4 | TGTGCCAGCAGACGACAGGGGAACACCGGGGAGCTGTTTTTT | CASRRQGNTGELFF
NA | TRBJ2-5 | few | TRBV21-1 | TGTGCCAGCAGCACAAGACAGGGCGCGCCGCAAGAGACCCAGTACTTC | CASSTRQGAPQETQYF
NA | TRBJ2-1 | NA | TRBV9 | TGTGCCAGCAGCTTCCGACAGGACTACAATGAGCAGTTCTTC | CASSFRQDYNEQFF
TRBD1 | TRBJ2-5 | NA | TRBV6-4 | TGTGCCAGCAGTGACTCGGAGCGGACAGGGACCCAAGAGACCCAGTACTTC | CASSDSERTGTQETQYF
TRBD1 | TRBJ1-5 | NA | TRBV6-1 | TGTGCCAGCAGTGAAGTCACAGGGGGGCAGCCCCAGCATTTT | CASSEVTGGQPQHF
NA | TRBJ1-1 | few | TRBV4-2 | TGTGCCAGCAGCCAAGATCAGGGCAGTGAAGCTTTCTTT | CASSQDQGSEAFF
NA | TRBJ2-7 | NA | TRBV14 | TGTGCCAGCAGACGGGGTGATCCCAGCTCCTACGAGCAGTACTTC | CASRRGDPSSYEQYF
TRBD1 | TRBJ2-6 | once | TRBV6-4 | TGTGCCAGCAGCCGGGACAGGGTTTCTGGGGCCAACGTCCTGACTTTC | CASSRDRVSGANVLTF
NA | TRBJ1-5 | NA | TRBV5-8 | TGTGCCAGCAGCTTAAAATTGGGGGGGGGTCAGCCCCAGCATTTT | CASSLKLGGGQPQHF
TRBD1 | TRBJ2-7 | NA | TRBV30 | TGTGCCTGGAGTGTACCGGGACAGGGGGGCTACGAGCAGTACTTC | CAWSVPGQGGYEQYF
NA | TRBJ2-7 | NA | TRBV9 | TGTGCCAGCAGCGCATCGCAGATGACAGGAGACACCTACGAGCAGTACTTC | CASSASQMTGDTYEQYF
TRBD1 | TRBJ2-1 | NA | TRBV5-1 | TGCGCCAGCAGCCAGGGGGTCTACAATGAGCAGTTCTTC | CASSQGVYNEQFF
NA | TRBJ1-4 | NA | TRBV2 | TGTGCCAGCGCGGACAGAATTCCTAATGAAAAACTGTTTTTT | CASADRIPNEKLFF
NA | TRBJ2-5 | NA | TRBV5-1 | TGCGCCACCTCGGGACTGGGGGAGACCCAGTACTTC | CATSGLGETQYF
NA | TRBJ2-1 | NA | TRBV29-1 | TGCAGCGCCCTGGAGAGGGTGGCACGGGCGTACAATGAGCAGTTCTTC | CSALERVARAYNEQFF
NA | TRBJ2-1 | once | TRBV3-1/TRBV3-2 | TGTGCCAGCAGCCATCAGTCGGGATGGAATGAGCAGTTCTTC | CASSHQSGWNEQFF
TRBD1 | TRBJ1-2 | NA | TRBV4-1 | TGCGCCAGCAGCCCGACCCATTCCGGGACAGGGGATGGCTACACCTTC | CASSPTHSGTGDGYTF
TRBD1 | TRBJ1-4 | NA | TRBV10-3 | TGTGCCATCAGCCCCGGGACAGGCACCGTTGCAACTAATGAAAAACTGTTTTTT | CAISPGTGTVATNEKLFF
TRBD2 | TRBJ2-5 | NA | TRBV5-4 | TGTGCCAGCAGGACGAATCTAGCGGGGGGGAGAAAGACCCAGTACTTC | CASRTNLAGGRKTQYF
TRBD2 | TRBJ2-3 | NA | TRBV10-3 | TGTGCCATCAGCGGACTAGCGGGGGGTATTACGCAGTATTTT | CAISGLAGGITQYF
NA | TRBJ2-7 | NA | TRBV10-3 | TGTGCCATCAGTGAGTCGGGCCGTTCCTACGAGCAGTACTTC | CAISESGRSYEQYF
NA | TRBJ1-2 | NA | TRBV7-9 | TGTGCCAGCAGCTTACCGGGGATCTATGGCTACACCTTC | CASSLPGIYGYTF
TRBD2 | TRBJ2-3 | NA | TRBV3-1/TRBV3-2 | TGTGCCAGCAGCCAAGATCGGGGACTAGCGGGGCTTAGCACAGATACGCAGTATTTT | CASSQDRGLAGLSTDTQYF
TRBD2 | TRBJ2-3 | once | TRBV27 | TGTGCCAGCTGTCTAGGGAGACTAGCGGGGGACAATACGCAGTATTTT | CASCLGRLAGDNTQYF
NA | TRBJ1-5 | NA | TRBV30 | TGTGCCTGGAGTGTACACAATCAGCCCCAGCATTTT | CAWSVHNQPQHF
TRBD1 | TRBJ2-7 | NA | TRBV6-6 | TGTGCCAGCAGTTACATACAGGGGGCGCGGGAGCAGTACTTC | CASSYIQGAREQYF
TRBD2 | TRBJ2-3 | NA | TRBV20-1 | TGCAGTGCTAGTACTAGCGGATACACAGATACGCAGTATTTT | CSASTSGYTDTQYF
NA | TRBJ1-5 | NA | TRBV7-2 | TGTGCCAGCAGCCACGAACCGCGCAGGCCCCAGCCCCAGCATTTT | CASSHEPRRPQPQHF
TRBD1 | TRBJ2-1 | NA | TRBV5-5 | TGTGCCAGCAGCTGGGGACAGGGGGAATACAATGAGCAGTTCTTC | CASSWGQGEYNEQFF
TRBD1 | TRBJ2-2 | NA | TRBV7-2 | TGTGCCAGCAGCTCACCCGGAGGTGTAAACAGGGGTACCGGGGAGCTGTTTTTT | CASSSPGGVNRGTGELFF
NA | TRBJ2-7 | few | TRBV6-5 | TGTGCCAGCATCAAACAGGGAACTTACGAGCAGTACTTC | CASIKQGTYEQYF
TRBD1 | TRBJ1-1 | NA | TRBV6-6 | TGTGCCAGCAGTAACCGAGGGACAGTGAACACTGAAGCTTTCTTT | CASSNRGTVNTEAFF
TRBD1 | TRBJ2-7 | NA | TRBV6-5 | TGTGCCAGCAGTAGTCTCGGGACAGCGGACTACGAGCAGTACTTC | CASSSLGTADYEQYF
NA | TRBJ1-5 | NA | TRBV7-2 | TGTGCCAGCAGCTTAGCGTTAGGCAATCAGCCCCAGCATTTT | CASSLALGNQPQHF
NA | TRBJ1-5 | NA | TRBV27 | TGTGCCAGCAGTTTAAATAATTATCAGCCCCAGCATTTT | CASSLNNYQPQHF
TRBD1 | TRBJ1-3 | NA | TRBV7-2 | TGTGCCAGCAGCCTCGAGACAGGGCTAAACTCTGGAAACACCATATATTTT | CASSLETGLNSGNTIYF
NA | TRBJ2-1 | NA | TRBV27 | TGTGCCAGCAGTTTACCCTACGGGAGCAGTGAGCAGTTCTTC | CASSLPYGSSEQFF
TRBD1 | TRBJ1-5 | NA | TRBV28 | TGTGCCAGCAGTCCGTCGACAGGGGGCTATGGCCAGCCCCAGCATTTT | CASSPSTGGYGQPQHF
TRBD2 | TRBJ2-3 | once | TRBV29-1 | TGCAGCTCTGACATGGGGACTAGCGGGACCCTAGATACGCAGTATTTT | CSSDMGTSGTLDTQYF
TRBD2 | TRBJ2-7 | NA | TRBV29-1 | TGCAGCGTTGGGTTTGGGACTAGCTACGAGCAGTACTTC | CSVGFGTSYEQYF
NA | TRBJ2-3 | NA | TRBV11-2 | TGTGCCAGCAGCTTAGAATCCGAGGGGGTCATCCATTTAGATACGCAGTATTTT | CASSLESEGVIHLDTQYF
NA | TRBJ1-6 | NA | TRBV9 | TGTGCCAGCAGCGTAGAAGCAACAGCCTCACCCCTCCACTTT | CASSVEATASPLHF
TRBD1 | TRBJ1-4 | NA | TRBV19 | TGTGCCAGTAGTCCCCGGACAGGGCATGAAAAACTGTTTTTT | CASSPRTGHEKLFF
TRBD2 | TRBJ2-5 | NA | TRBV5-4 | TGTGCCAGCAGCGGTCGCCCCACGGGACTAGCTGCCGGTCACCCTGAGACCCAGTACTTC | CASSGRPTGLAAGHPETQYF
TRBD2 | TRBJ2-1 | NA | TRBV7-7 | TGTGCCAGCAGCTTAGGGAGGACTAGCTCCAATGAGCAGTTCTTC | CASSLGRTSSNEQFF
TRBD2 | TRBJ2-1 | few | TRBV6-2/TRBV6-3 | TGTGCCAGCAGCCCACTAGCGGGCCTCCAAAAGGGGCAGAATGAGCAGTTCTTC | CASSPLAGLQKGQNEQFF
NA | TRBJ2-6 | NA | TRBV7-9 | TGTGCCAGCAGCTTCTCGTTTGACAGACCGTCCTCTGGGGCCAACGTCCTGACTTTC | CASSFSFDRPSSGANVLTF
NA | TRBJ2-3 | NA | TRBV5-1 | TGCGCCAGCAGCTTGGACAGGGCCAGCACAGATACGCAGTATTTT | CASSLDRASTDTQYF
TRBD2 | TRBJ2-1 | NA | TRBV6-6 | TGTGCCAGCAGTTACCGGAGCGGGGGGGCCTACAATGAGCAGTTCTTC | CASSYRSGGAYNEQFF